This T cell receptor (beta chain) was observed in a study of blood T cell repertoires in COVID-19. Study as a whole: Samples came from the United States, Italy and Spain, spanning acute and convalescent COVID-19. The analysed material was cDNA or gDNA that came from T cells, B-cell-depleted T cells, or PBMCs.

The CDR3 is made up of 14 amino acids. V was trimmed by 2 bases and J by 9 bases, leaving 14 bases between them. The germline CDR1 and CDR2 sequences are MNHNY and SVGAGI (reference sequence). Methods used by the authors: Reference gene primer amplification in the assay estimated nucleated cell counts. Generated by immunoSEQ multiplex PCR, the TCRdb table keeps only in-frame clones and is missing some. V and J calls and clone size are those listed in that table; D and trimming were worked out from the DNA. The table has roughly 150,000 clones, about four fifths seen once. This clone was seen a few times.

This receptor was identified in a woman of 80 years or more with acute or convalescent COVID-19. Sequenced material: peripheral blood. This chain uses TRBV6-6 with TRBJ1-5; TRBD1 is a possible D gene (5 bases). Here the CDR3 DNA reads TGTGCCAGCAGTTACGGGCAGGGTCAGAGGCCCCAGCATTTT. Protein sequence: CASSYGQGQRPQHF.